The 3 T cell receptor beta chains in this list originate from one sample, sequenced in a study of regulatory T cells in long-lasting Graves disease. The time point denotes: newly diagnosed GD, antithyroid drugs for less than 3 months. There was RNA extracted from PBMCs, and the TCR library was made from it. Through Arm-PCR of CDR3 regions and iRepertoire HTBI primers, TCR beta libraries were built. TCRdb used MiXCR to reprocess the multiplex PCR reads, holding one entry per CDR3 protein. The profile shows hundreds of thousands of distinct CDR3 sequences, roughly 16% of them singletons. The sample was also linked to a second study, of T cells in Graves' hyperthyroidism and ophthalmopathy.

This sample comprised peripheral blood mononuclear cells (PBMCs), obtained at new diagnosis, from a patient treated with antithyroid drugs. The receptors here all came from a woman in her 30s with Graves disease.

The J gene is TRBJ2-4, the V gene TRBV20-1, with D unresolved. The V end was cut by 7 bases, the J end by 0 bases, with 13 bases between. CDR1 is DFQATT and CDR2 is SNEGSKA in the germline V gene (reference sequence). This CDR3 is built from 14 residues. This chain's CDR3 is CSVFDVLAKNIQYF. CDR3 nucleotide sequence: TGCAGTGTTTTCGACGTTCTAGCCAAAAACATTCAGTACTTC.

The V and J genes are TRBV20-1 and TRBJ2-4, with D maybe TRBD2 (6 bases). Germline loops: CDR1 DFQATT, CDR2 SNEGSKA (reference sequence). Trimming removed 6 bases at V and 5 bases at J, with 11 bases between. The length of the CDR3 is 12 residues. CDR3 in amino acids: CSAPWGENIQYF. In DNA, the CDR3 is TGCAGTGCCCCTTGGGGGGAAAACATTCAGTACTTC.

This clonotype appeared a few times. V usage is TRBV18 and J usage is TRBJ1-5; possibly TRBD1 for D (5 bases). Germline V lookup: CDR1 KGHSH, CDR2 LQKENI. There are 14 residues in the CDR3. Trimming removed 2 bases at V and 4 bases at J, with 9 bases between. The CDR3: CASSPSGLNQPQHF. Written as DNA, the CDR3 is TGTGCCAGCTCACCATCAGGGTTGAATCAGCCCCAGCATTTT.